The source of this T cell receptor beta chain is a study of PD-L1 blockade in urothelial cancer. The CDR3 spans 15 residues. V was cut by 4 bases and J by 0 bases, with 9 bases left in between. CDR1 is MNHNS, CDR2 SASEGT, per germline. A remark on this clone: Its antigen remains unknown.

Notes on the study in general: Where pretreatment blood TCR clonality fell below the median, better survival was predicted.

Regarding time point: peripheral blood 6 weeks after treatment start. The data were produced by immunoSEQ multiplex PCR, yet TCRdb's version contains in-frame clones alone and is incomplete. This sample has 40,000 to 55,000 clones, with roughly 89% found just once. The gene calls are TRBV6-1 and TRBJ2-2, with D possibly TRBD2 on 5 matching bases. This specimen was PBMCs, taken around atezolizumab (anti-PD-L1) treatment. The TCR was taken from a man between 65 and 85 years old with urothelial cancer. The CDR3 nucleotides are TGTGCCAGCAGTGTTCGGACTTCGAACACCGGGGAGCTGTTTTTT. This encodes CASSVRTSNTGELFF.